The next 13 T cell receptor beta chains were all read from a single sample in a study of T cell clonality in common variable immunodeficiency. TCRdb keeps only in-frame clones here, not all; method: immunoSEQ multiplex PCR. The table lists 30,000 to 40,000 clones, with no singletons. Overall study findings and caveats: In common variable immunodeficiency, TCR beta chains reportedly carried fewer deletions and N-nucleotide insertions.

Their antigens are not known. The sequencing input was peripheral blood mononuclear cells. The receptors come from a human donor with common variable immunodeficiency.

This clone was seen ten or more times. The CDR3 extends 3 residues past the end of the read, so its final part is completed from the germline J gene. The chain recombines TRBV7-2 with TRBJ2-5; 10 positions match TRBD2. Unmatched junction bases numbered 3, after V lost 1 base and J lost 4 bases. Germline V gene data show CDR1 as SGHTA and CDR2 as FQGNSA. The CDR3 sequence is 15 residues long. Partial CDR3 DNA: TGTGCCAGCAGCTTAGTAAGCGGGGGGGCAGAGACC. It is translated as CASSLVSGGAET. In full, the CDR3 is CASSLVSGGAETQYF.

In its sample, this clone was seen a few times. The sequenced CDR3 bases are TGTGCCAGTAGTAGGAGACAGGGAGATGAAAAA. The encoded protein is CASSRRQGDEK. The full CDR3 protein reads CASSRRQGDEKLFF. The chain uses TRBV19 and TRBJ1-4, with TRBD1 identical over 7 bases. The missing CDR3 end, 3 residues past where the read stops, is filled in from the germline J gene. The germline gives CDR1 LNHDA, CDR2 SQIVND (reference sequence). The trim removed 4 bases at V and 6 bases at J, leaving 5 bases unmatched. The CDR3 has 14 amino acids.

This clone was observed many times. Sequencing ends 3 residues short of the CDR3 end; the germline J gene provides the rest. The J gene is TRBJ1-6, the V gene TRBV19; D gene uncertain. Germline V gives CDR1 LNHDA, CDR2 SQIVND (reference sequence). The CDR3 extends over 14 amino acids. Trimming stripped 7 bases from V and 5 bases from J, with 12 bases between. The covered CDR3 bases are TGTGCCAGTACATTCTTCAGCGATAATTCACCC. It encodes CASTFFSDNSP. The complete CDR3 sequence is CASTFFSDNSPLHF.

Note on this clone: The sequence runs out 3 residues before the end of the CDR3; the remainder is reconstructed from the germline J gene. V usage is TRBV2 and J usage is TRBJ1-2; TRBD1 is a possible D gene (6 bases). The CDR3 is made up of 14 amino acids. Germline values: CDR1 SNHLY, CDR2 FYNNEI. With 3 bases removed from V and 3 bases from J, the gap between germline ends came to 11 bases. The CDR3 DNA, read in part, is TGTGCCAGCAGTGACGGGGGGCCCCACTATGGC. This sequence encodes CASSDGGPHYG. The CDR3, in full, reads CASSDGGPHYGYTF.

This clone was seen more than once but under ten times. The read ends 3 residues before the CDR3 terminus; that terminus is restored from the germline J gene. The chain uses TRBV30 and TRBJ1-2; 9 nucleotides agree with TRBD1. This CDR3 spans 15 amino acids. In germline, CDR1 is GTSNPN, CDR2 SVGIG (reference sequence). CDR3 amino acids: CAWSQPTTGGNRYTF. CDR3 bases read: TGTGCCTGGAGCCAGCCCACCACAGGGGGCAATCGC.

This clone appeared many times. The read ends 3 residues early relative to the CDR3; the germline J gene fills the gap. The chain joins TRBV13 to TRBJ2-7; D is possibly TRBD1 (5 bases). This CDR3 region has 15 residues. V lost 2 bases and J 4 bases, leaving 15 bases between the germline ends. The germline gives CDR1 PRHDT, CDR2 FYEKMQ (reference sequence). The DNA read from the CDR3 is TGTGCCAGCAGCTTAAGATCCCAGGGTCGGTACGAG. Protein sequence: CASSLRSQGRYE. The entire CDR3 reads CASSLRSQGRYEQYF.

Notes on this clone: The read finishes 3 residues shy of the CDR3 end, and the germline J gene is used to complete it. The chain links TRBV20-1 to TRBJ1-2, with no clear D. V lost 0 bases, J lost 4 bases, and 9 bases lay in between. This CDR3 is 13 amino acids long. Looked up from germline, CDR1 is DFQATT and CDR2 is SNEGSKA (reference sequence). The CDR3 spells CSARDQQAYGYTF. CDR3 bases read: TGCAGTGCTAGAGATCAGCAGGCCTATGGC.

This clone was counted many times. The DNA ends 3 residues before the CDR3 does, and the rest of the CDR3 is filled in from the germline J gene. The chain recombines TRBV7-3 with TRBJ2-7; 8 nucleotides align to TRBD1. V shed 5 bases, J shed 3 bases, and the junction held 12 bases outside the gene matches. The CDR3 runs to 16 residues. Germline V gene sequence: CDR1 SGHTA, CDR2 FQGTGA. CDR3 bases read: TGTGCCAGCAGCCCCCAGGGGGCGCCGTCTATCTACGAG. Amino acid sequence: CASSPQGAPSIYE. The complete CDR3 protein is CASSPQGAPSIYEQYF.

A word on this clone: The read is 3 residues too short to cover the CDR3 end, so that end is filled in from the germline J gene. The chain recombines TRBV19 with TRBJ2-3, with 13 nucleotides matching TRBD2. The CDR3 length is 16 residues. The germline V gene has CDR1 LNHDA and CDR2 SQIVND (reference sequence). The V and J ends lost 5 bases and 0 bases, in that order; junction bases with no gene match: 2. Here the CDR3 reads CASSPGLAGSTDTQYF. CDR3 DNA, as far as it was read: TGTGCCAGTAGTCCGGGACTAGCGGGGAGCACAGATACG.

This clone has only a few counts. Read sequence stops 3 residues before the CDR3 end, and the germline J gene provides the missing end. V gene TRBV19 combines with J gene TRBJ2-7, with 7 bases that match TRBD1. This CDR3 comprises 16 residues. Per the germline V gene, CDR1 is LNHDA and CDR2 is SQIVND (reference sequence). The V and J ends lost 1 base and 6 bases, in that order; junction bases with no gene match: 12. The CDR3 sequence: CASSIGWGQGVAEQYF. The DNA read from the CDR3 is TGTGCCAGTAGTATAGGCTGGGGGCAGGGGGTCGCCGAG.

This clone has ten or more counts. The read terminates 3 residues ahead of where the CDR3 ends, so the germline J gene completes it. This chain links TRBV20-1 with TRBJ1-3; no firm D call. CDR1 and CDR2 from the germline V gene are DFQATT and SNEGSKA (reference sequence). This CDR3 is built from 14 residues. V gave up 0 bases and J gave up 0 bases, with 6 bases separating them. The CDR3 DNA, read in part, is TGCAGTGCTAGAGACCCGGGCTCTGGAAACACC. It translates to CSARDPGSGNT. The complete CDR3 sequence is CSARDPGSGNTIYF.

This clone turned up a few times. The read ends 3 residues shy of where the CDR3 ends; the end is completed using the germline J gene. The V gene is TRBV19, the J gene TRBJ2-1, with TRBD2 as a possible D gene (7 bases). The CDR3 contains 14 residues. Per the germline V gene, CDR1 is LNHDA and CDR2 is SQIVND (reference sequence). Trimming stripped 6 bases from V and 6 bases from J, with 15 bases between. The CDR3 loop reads CASRNPGGTNEQFF. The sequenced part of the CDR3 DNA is TGTGCCAGTAGGAACCCGGGGGGCACCAATGAG.

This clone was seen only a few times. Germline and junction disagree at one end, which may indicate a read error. This CDR3 reads CASSPRGDKYFNEQFF. The CDR3 bases that were read are TGTGCTAGCAGCCCCCGGGGGGACAAATACTTCAATGAG. The chain links TRBV7-7 to TRBJ2-1; TRBD2 is a possible D gene (7 bases). The read gets to within 3 residues of the CDR3 end, and the germline J gene fills in the rest. Looked up from germline, CDR1 is SSHAT and CDR2 is FNYEAQ (reference sequence). This CDR3 spans 16 amino acids.